The rows below give T cell receptor beta chains drawn from one sample of a study of cytomegalovirus exposure and HLA in healthy donors. The table came from immunoSEQ multiplex PCR; TCRdb's copy has only in-frame clones and leaves some out. This repertoire shows tens of thousands of clones, 65% to 85% found once; its top ten account for around 2.4%. Material: PBMCs. The source of these receptors is a woman in her fifties or sixties in good health and CMV-seronegative. Each CDR3 is given with its conserved first and last residue. D genes are given only for firm matches. Size is stated for part of the rows, as once, few or many counts, or as a class when the clone is expanded.

j_gene: TRBJ2-5
d_gene: TRBD1
abundance: .
v_gene: TRBV19
CDR3aa: CASSITGGGETQYF
CDR3nt: TGTGCCAGTAGTATTACAGGGGGAGGAGAGACCCAGTACTTC

j_gene: TRBJ1-4
d_gene: TRBD1
abundance: .
v_gene: TRBV5-6
CDR3aa: CASSLRQGDEKLFF
CDR3nt: TGTGCCAGCAGCTTACGGCAGGGGGATGAAAAACTGTTTTTT

j_gene: TRBJ1-5
d_gene: .
abundance: .
v_gene: TRBV2
CDR3aa: CASSEAGYGQPQHF
CDR3nt: TGTGCCAGCAGTGAAGCGGGCTACGGTCAGCCCCAGCATTTT

j_gene: TRBJ2-5
d_gene: TRBD2
abundance: .
v_gene: TRBV19
CDR3aa: CASSISPREGGETQYF
CDR3nt: TGTGCCAGTAGTATCTCCCCCAGGGAGGGTGGCGAGACCCAGTACTTC

j_gene: TRBJ1-1
d_gene: .
abundance: .
v_gene: TRBV29-1
CDR3aa: CSVDRGSAEAFF
CDR3nt: TGCAGCGTTGATAGGGGATCCGCTGAAGCTTTCTTT

j_gene: TRBJ2-1
d_gene: TRBD2
abundance: .
v_gene: TRBV29-1
CDR3aa: CSVDPLAGGPYNEQFF
CDR3nt: TGCAGCGTTGACCCATTAGCGGGAGGGCCCTACAATGAGCAGTTCTTC

j_gene: TRBJ1-2
d_gene: .
abundance: .
v_gene: TRBV21-1
CDR3aa: CASSRGDPIYGYTF
CDR3nt: TGTGCCAGCAGCAGGGGCGACCCGATCTATGGCTACACCTTC

j_gene: TRBJ2-1
d_gene: TRBD2
abundance: .
v_gene: TRBV7-2
CDR3aa: CASSLGLAGANSYNEQFF
CDR3nt: TGTGCCAGCAGCTTGGGACTAGCGGGGGCCAATTCCTACAATGAGCAGTTCTTC

j_gene: TRBJ1-3
d_gene: .
abundance: .
v_gene: TRBV5-1
CDR3aa: CASSSQVSGNTIYF
CDR3nt: TGCGCCAGCAGCTCCCAGGTCAGCGGAAACACCATATATTTT

j_gene: TRBJ2-2
d_gene: TRBD2
abundance: .
v_gene: TRBV6-1
CDR3aa: CASSNRLASRELFF
CDR3nt: TGTGCCAGCAGCAATAGACTAGCTTCGAGGGAGCTGTTTTTT

j_gene: TRBJ1-5
d_gene: .
abundance: .
v_gene: TRBV5-1
CDR3aa: CASSLDSLGNQPQHF
CDR3nt: TGCGCCAGCAGCCTGGACAGCCTTGGCAATCAGCCCCAGCATTTT

j_gene: TRBJ2-2
d_gene: TRBD2
abundance: .
v_gene: TRBV5-8
CDR3aa: CASSLPGLAATGELFF
CDR3nt: TGTGCCAGCAGTCTCCCGGGACTAGCGGCCACCGGGGAGCTGTTTTTT

j_gene: TRBJ1-1
d_gene: .
abundance: .
v_gene: TRBV7-9
CDR3aa: CATRRVNTEAFF
CDR3nt: TGTGCCACCCGGAGAGTTAACACTGAAGCTTTCTTT

j_gene: TRBJ2-1
d_gene: TRBD2
abundance: .
v_gene: TRBV14
CDR3aa: CASSQGGLAGVSEQFF
CDR3nt: TGTGCCAGCAGCCAAGGGGGACTAGCGGGAGTCTCTGAGCAGTTCTTC

j_gene: TRBJ2-1
d_gene: .
abundance: .
v_gene: TRBV27
CDR3aa: CASSPGVSYNEQFF
CDR3nt: TGTGCCAGCAGTCCGGGGGTCTCCTACAATGAGCAGTTCTTC

j_gene: TRBJ1-2
d_gene: TRBD1
abundance: .
v_gene: TRBV27
CDR3aa: CASSSGTDQSLNYGYTF
CDR3nt: TGTGCCAGCAGTTCGGGGACAGACCAAAGCCTTAACTATGGCTACACCTTC

j_gene: TRBJ1-1
d_gene: .
abundance: .
v_gene: TRBV30
CDR3aa: CAWSRLRTEAFF
CDR3nt: TGTGCCTGGAGCAGGTTACGGACTGAAGCTTTCTTT

j_gene: TRBJ1-2
d_gene: TRBD1
abundance: .
v_gene: TRBV9
CDR3aa: CASSVGDRELDGYTF
CDR3nt: TGTGCCAGCAGCGTAGGTGACAGGGAACTTGATGGCTACACCTTC

j_gene: TRBJ2-1
d_gene: TRBD1
abundance: .
v_gene: TRBV23-1
CDR3aa: CATIPGQGDNEQFF
CDR3nt: TGCGCCACCATCCCGGGACAGGGGGACAATGAGCAGTTCTTC

j_gene: TRBJ2-1
d_gene: .
abundance: .
v_gene: TRBV15
CDR3aa: CATSTSPPYNEQFF
CDR3nt: TGTGCCACCAGCACTAGTCCGCCTTACAATGAGCAGTTCTTC

j_gene: TRBJ1-2
d_gene: .
abundance: .
v_gene: TRBV6-5
CDR3aa: CASLSMRGYTF
CDR3nt: TGTGCCAGCCTATCGATGCGTGGCTACACCTTC

j_gene: TRBJ2-1
d_gene: .
abundance: .
v_gene: TRBV5-1
CDR3aa: CASSLIGGDNEQFF
CDR3nt: TGCGCCAGCAGCTTGATCGGGGGAGACAATGAGCAGTTCTTC

j_gene: TRBJ2-3
d_gene: .
abundance: .
v_gene: TRBV11-2
CDR3aa: CASSLDPISTDTQYF
CDR3nt: TGTGCCAGCAGCTTAGACCCTATTAGCACAGATACGCAGTATTTT

j_gene: TRBJ2-1
d_gene: .
abundance: .
v_gene: TRBV12-2
CDR3aa: CASRLETGTSGGYSEQFF
CDR3nt: TGTGCAAGTCGCTTAGAGACCGGGACTAGCGGGGGTTATAGTGAGCAGTTCTTC

j_gene: TRBJ1-5
d_gene: TRBD1
abundance: .
v_gene: TRBV19
CDR3aa: CASDRGLGNQPQHF
CDR3nt: TGTGCCAGCGACAGGGGGCTGGGCAATCAGCCCCAGCATTTT

j_gene: TRBJ1-4
d_gene: TRBD1
abundance: .
v_gene: TRBV28
CDR3aa: CASSFQGQGAIEKLFF
CDR3nt: TGTGCCAGCAGTTTCCAGGGACAGGGGGCGATTGAAAAACTGTTTTTT

j_gene: TRBJ1-2
d_gene: TRBD1
abundance: .
v_gene: TRBV6-5
CDR3aa: CASRGQGAGYTF
CDR3nt: TGTGCCAGCAGGGGTCAGGGGGCGGGCTACACCTTC

j_gene: TRBJ2-2
d_gene: TRBD2
abundance: .
v_gene: TRBV6-1
CDR3aa: CASSEILAGVNTGELFF
CDR3nt: TGTGCCAGCAGTGAAATACTAGCGGGAGTAAACACCGGGGAGCTGTTTTTT

j_gene: TRBJ1-4
d_gene: TRBD1
abundance: .
v_gene: TRBV10-3
CDR3aa: CATGQAGEKLFF
CDR3nt: TGTGCCACAGGACAGGCGGGGGAAAAACTGTTTTTT

j_gene: TRBJ2-7
d_gene: .
abundance: .
v_gene: TRBV28
CDR3aa: CASSLFVSGFEQYF
CDR3nt: TGTGCCAGCAGTTTATTCGTGTCCGGGTTCGAGCAGTACTTC

j_gene: TRBJ2-7
d_gene: .
abundance: .
v_gene: TRBV11-2
CDR3aa: CASSSSQGNEQYF
CDR3nt: TGTGCCAGCAGCAGCTCACAGGGAAACGAGCAGTACTTC

j_gene: TRBJ2-7
d_gene: TRBD1
abundance: .
v_gene: TRBV10-3
CDR3aa: CAISAGQGYEQYF
CDR3nt: TGTGCCATCAGCGCGGGACAGGGGTACGAGCAGTACTTC

j_gene: TRBJ2-7
d_gene: TRBD2
abundance: .
v_gene: TRBV6-5
CDR3aa: CASSYSSSGRGEQYF
CDR3nt: TGTGCCAGCAGTTACTCGTCTAGCGGGAGAGGTGAGCAGTACTTC

j_gene: TRBJ1-3
d_gene: TRBD1
abundance: .
v_gene: TRBV5-1
CDR3aa: CASSPDRPALSGNTIYF
CDR3nt: TGCGCCAGCAGCCCGGACAGGCCCGCACTCTCTGGAAACACCATATATTTT

j_gene: TRBJ1-1
d_gene: .
abundance: .
v_gene: TRBV19
CDR3aa: CASSMYRNTEAFF
CDR3nt: TGTGCCAGTAGTATGTATAGGAACACTGAAGCTTTCTTT

j_gene: TRBJ1-1
d_gene: .
abundance: few
v_gene: TRBV9
CDR3aa: CASSRAAGGAMNTEAFF
CDR3nt: TGTGCCAGCAGCCGGGCGGCAGGAGGAGCGATGAACACTGAAGCTTTCTTT

j_gene: TRBJ1-1
d_gene: .
abundance: .
v_gene: TRBV7-9
CDR3aa: CARPPPDREAFF
CDR3nt: TGTGCCAGACCCCCCCCCGACAGGGAAGCTTTCTTT

j_gene: TRBJ1-4
d_gene: .
abundance: .
v_gene: TRBV28
CDR3aa: CASKNSGQNEKLFF
CDR3nt: TGTGCCAGCAAAAACTCGGGTCAGAACGAAAAACTGTTTTTT

j_gene: TRBJ2-2
d_gene: TRBD1
abundance: .
v_gene: TRBV6-6
CDR3aa: CASSTWAGGAFGELFF
CDR3nt: TGTGCCAGCAGTACCTGGGCAGGGGGCGCGTTCGGGGAGCTGTTTTTT

j_gene: TRBJ1-1
d_gene: TRBD1
abundance: .
v_gene: TRBV2
CDR3aa: CASGWDRTNTEAFF
CDR3nt: TGTGCCAGCGGGTGGGACAGAACGAACACTGAAGCTTTCTTT

j_gene: TRBJ1-1
d_gene: TRBD1
abundance: .
v_gene: TRBV10-3
CDR3aa: CAISGIQGNEAFF
CDR3nt: TGTGCCATCAGTGGGATACAGGGGAACGAAGCTTTCTTT

j_gene: TRBJ2-3
d_gene: .
abundance: .
v_gene: TRBV2
CDR3aa: CASSYGEGWSGTQYF
CDR3nt: TGTGCCAGCAGTTATGGCGAAGGATGGTCGGGTACGCAGTATTTT

j_gene: TRBJ2-5
d_gene: TRBD2
abundance: .
v_gene: TRBV11-1
CDR3aa: CASSSWTSGQETQYF
CDR3nt: TGTGCCAGCAGCTCATGGACTAGCGGGCAAGAGACCCAGTACTTC

j_gene: TRBJ2-3
d_gene: .
abundance: .
v_gene: TRBV5-6
CDR3aa: CASSLGPFTDTQYF
CDR3nt: TGTGCCAGCAGCCTTGGCCCCTTCACAGATACGCAGTATTTT

j_gene: TRBJ2-5
d_gene: TRBD1
abundance: .
v_gene: TRBV4-1
CDR3aa: CASSHGVLGQGVQETQYF
CDR3nt: TGCGCCAGCAGCCACGGGGTTCTCGGACAGGGAGTACAAGAGACCCAGTACTTC

j_gene: TRBJ2-3
d_gene: .
abundance: .
v_gene: TRBV2
CDR3aa: CASSARTDPTDTQYF
CDR3nt: TGTGCCAGCAGTGCCCGGACAGACCCCACAGATACGCAGTATTTT

j_gene: TRBJ2-5
d_gene: TRBD1
abundance: .
v_gene: TRBV9
CDR3aa: CASNFDRADETQYF
CDR3nt: TGTGCCAGCAACTTCGACAGGGCCGACGAGACCCAGTACTTC

j_gene: TRBJ1-1
d_gene: TRBD1
abundance: .
v_gene: TRBV2
CDR3aa: CASCLPGQGNYTEAFF
CDR3nt: TGTGCCAGCTGTCTTCCGGGACAGGGGAATTACACTGAGGCTTTCTTT